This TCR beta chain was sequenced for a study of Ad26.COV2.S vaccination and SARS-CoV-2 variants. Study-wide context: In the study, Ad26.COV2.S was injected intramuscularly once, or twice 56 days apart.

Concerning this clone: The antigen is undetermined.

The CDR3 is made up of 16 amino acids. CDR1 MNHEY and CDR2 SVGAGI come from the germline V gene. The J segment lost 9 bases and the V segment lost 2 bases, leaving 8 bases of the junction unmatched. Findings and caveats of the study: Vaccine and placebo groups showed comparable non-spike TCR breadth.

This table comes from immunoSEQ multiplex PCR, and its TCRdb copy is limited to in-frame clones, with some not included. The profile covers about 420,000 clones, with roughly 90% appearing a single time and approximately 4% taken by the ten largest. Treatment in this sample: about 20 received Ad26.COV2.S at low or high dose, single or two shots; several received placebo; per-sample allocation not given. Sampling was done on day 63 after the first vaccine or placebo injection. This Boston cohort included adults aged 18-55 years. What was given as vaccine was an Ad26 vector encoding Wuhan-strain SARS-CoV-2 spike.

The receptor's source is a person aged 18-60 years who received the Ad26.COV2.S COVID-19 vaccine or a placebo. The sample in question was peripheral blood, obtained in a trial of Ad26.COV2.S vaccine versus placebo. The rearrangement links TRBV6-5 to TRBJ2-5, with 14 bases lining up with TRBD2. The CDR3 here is CASSYGTSGGLRAQYF. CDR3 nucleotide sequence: TGTGCCAGCAGTTACGGGACTAGCGGGGGCCTCAGGGCCCAGTACTTC.